This TCR beta chain originates from a study of cytomegalovirus exposure and HLA in healthy donors. Study-wide background: The Caucasian-associated ancestry cluster held about 80% of over 350 genotyped donors. Findings and caveats of the study: In vitro testing confirmed a few CMV-associated chains as specific for CMV antigens.

On this clone itself: The antigen is unknown.

Primers included in the PCR were 60 Vbeta and 13 Jbeta primers. Clones were read by immunoSEQ multiplex PCR, and TCRdb kept only the in-frame ones, dropping some. This table holds about 150,000 clones, around 75% found once. This CDR3 is built from 15 residues. Germline V gene sequence: CDR1 KGHSH, CDR2 LQKENI. V gave up 6 bases and J gave up 10 bases; unmatched junction bases: 10. The clonotype originates from a man aged 25 to 40 in good health and CMV-seropositive. The sequenced sample was PBMCs. This chain joins TRBV18 and TRBJ1-6; 9 nucleotides agree with TRBD1. The CDR3 DNA reads as TGTGCCAGCTCTCAACGACAGGGGGTAGGGTCACCCCTCCACTTT. Its protein is CASSQRQGVGSPLHF.